These 10 T cell receptor beta chains originate from one sample sequenced in a study of shared clonotypes between healthy human individuals. Produced via immunoSEQ multiplex PCR; TCRdb's table is partial and in-frame only. The table has around 2.5 million clones, over 85% seen once. Specimen: naive CD4+ T cells from PBMCs. Subset reported: CD45RA+ positively selected. The receptors stem from a man aged 18 to 30 in good health. Some clones in this sample may be carry-over from other donors' samples.

The rearrangement uses TRBV28 and TRBJ2-2; TRBD1 matches at 7 bases. The CDR3 contains 15 residues. Looked up from germline, CDR1 is MDHEN and CDR2 is SYDVKM. J lost 3 bases, V lost 3 bases, and 4 bases had no gene match. As DNA, the CDR3 is TGTGCCAGCAGTTTGGGAGACAGGGACACCGGGGAGCTGTTTTTT. Its translation: CASSLGDRDTGELFF. The full variable domain, rest sourced from reference TRBV28 and TRBJ2-2, is DVKVTQSSRYLVKRTGEKVFLECVQDMDHENMFWYRQDPGLGLRLIYFSYDVKMKEKGDIPEGYSVSREKKERFSLILESASTNQTSMYLCASSLGDRDTGELFFGEGSRLTVL.

The chain links TRBV7-9 to TRBJ1-2; D possibly corresponds to TRBD1 (6 bases). V lost 4 bases to trimming and J lost 0 bases, with 15 bases between them. The germline V gene has CDR1 SEHNR and CDR2 FQNEAQ (reference sequence). The length of the CDR3 is 16 residues. CDR3 sequence (DNA): TGTGCCAGCAGCTACTCCCAGGACAGTGCTAACTATGGCTACACCTTC. Amino acid sequence: CASSYSQDSANYGYTF.

V is TRBV9 and J is TRBJ2-3; weak D call: TRBD1 (5 bases). Trimming removed 3 bases at V and 2 bases at J, with 10 bases between. The germline V gene encodes CDR1 SGDLS and CDR2 YYNGEE. There are 14 residues in the CDR3. Written as DNA, the CDR3 is TGTGCCAGCAGCGCCAGACAGAACACAGATACGCAGTATTTT. Its translation is CASSARQNTDTQYF.

This chain connects TRBV4-1 to TRBJ2-2, with D perhaps TRBD1 (5 bases). Germline CDR1 MGHRA, CDR2 YSYEKL. V lost 0 bases, J lost 5 bases, and 10 bases lay in between. The CDR3 has 15 amino acids. The CDR3 sequence is CASSQDRGLTGELFF. The CDR3 coding sequence is TGCGCCAGCAGCCAAGATAGGGGCCTTACCGGGGAGCTGTTTTTT.

DNA of the CDR3: TGTGCCAGAGAGGGTGGGTTCGAGCAGTACTTC. As protein: CAREGGFEQYF. The rearrangement links TRBV27 to TRBJ2-7; D might be TRBD2 (5 bases). The CDR3 contains 11 residues. V lost 9 bases, J lost 6 bases, and 12 bases lay in between. CDR1 is MNHEY and CDR2 is SMNVEV in the germline V gene (reference sequence).

V gene TRBV5-4 combines with J gene TRBJ2-1; 13 bases map to TRBD2. Per germline, CDR1 SGHNT and CDR2 YYREEE (reference sequence). This CDR3 has 15 amino acids. The J segment lost 12 bases and the V segment lost 3 bases, leaving 9 bases of the junction unmatched. DNA of the CDR3: TGTGCCAGCAGCTCGCCGGGACTAGCGGGAAGGGGGCAGTTCTTC. Translation: CASSSPGLAGRGQFF.

Worth noting for this clone: Other DNA variants within this sample encode the same CDR3. The V and J genes are TRBV5-4 and TRBJ2-5; D might be TRBD2 (5 bases). Trimming removed 4 bases at V and 2 bases at J, with 9 bases between. Germline V gene lookup returns CDR1 SGHNT and CDR2 YYREEE (reference sequence). The CDR3 runs 13 residues. CDR3 protein: CASSPGRQETQYF. The CDR3 DNA follows: TGTGCCAGCAGCCCGGGGAGACAAGAGACCCAGTACTTC.

This clone occurred a few times. The V call is TRBV29-1, the J call TRBJ1-1; D is unresolved. Germline CDR1 is SQVTM and CDR2 is ANQGSEA. The CDR3 extends over 10 amino acids. V gave up 7 bases and J gave up 1 base, with 4 bases separating them. This chain's CDR3 is CSAANTEAFF. The CDR3 DNA reads TGCAGCGCCGCGAACACTGAAGCTTTCTTT.

The chain employs TRBV10-3 and TRBJ2-3, with 8 nucleotides matching TRBD1. Germline-derived CDR1 and CDR2 are ENHRY and SYGVKD. V shed 3 bases, J shed 0 bases, and the junction held 8 bases outside the gene matches. This CDR3 is built from 17 residues. DNA of the CDR3: TGTGCCATCAGTGACCCGCGGACAGGGCTAAGCACAGATACGCAGTATTTT. Protein: CAISDPRTGLSTDTQYF.

The V and J genes are TRBV25-1 and TRBJ2-3; D is perhaps TRBD2 (6 bases). V was trimmed by 2 bases and J by 2 bases, leaving 14 bases between them. The CDR3 has 16 amino acids. Germline CDR1 is MGHDK and CDR2 is SYGVNS. The CDR3 spells CASSEGGKALTDTQYF. CDR3 bases: TGTGCCAGCAGTGAAGGGGGGAAAGCCCTCACAGATACGCAGTATTTT.